This T cell receptor beta chain emerged from a study of cytomegalovirus exposure and HLA in healthy donors. The sample holds a few counts of this clone. Its cognate antigen is unknown. The study ran its PCR with 60 Vbeta and 13 Jbeta primers. The assay was immunoSEQ multiplex PCR, and TCRdb's table has in-frame clones only and misses some. The data contain approximately 210,000 clones, about four fifths of them singletons. Broader study findings: In a later analysis, specific HLA alleles were associated with 15,000 to 20,000 TCR beta sequences at a 0.05 false discovery rate. In a later analysis, V- and J-gene trimming of beta chains associated with a DCLRE1C missense variant, replicated independently. Among TCR beta chains of equal frequency, HLA-associated ones were more clonally expanded in a later analysis.

From germline, CDR1 is KGHSH and CDR2 LQKENI. The CDR3 has 13 residues. Trimming removed 4 bases at V and 1 base at J, with 7 bases between. The TCR comes from a woman aged 45-60 years in good health and CMV-seropositive. V and J are TRBV18 and TRBJ1-1, with a weak D call TRBD1 (5 bases). Material for sequencing was PBMCs. Here the CDR3 DNA reads TGTGCCAGCTCACAGGACAAGAACACTGAAGCTTTCTTT. Translated: CASSQDKNTEAFF. The full variable domain, completed using reference TRBV18 and TRBJ1-1, is NAGVMQNPRHLVRRRGQEARLRCSPMKGHSHVYWYRQLPEEGLKFMVYLQKENIIDESGMPKERFSAEFPKEGPSILRIQQVVRGDSAAYFCASSQDKNTEAFFGQGTRLTVV.